This entry features one T cell receptor (beta chain) sequence. This specimen belongs to a study of blood T cell repertoires in COVID-19. Looking at the study overall: Researchers got acute and convalescent COVID-19 samples from the United States, Italy and Spain. Sources were T cells, B-cell-depleted T cells, or PBMCs; the material itself was cDNA or gDNA.

Between the trimmed V and J ends, which lost 4 bases and 0 bases, there was a span of 25 bases. Germline V CDR1 and CDR2: LGHDT, YNNKEL (reference sequence). CDR3 length equals 19 residues. TCRdb keeps only in-frame clones here, not all; method: immunoSEQ multiplex PCR. There are about 490,000 clones in the sample; roughly 88% occur only once, and about 3% lies in the top ten. The chain has TRBV3-1 (or the pseudogene TRBV3-2) and TRBJ2-7, with D unclear. Sequenced input: peripheral blood. The sequence was obtained from a human donor in a cohort sampled during active COVID-19. The CDR3 loop reads CASSPVNPGLTPISYEQYF. The CDR3 nucleotides are TGTGCCAGCAGCCCCGTTAACCCGGGTCTCACCCCCATCTCCTACGAGCAGTACTTC.